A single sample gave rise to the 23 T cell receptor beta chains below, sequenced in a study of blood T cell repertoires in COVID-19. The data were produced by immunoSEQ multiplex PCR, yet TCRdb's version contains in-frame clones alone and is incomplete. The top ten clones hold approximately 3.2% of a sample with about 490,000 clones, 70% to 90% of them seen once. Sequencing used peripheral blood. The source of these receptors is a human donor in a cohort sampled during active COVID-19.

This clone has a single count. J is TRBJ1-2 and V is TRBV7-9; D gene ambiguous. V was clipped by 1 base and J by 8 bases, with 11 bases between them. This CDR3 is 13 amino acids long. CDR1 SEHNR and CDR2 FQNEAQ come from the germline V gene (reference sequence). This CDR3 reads CASSLDGSLGYTF. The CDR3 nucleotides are TGTGCCAGCAGCTTAGACGGTTCTTTAGGCTACACCTTC.

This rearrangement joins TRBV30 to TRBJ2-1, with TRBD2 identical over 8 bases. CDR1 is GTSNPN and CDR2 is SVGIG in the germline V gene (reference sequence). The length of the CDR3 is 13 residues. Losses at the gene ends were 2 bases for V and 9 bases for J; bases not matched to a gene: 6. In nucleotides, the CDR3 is TGTGCCTGGAGTTTCGGGGGGGCTGCTGAGCAGTTCTTC. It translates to CAWSFGGAAEQFF.

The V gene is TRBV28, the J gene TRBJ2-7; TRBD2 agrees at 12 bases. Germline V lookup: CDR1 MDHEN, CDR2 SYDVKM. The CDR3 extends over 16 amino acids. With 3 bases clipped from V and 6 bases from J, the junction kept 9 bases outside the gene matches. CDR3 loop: CASSLPLTSGSSEQYF. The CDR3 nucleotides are TGTGCCAGCAGTTTGCCTTTGACTAGCGGGAGCAGCGAGCAGTACTTC.

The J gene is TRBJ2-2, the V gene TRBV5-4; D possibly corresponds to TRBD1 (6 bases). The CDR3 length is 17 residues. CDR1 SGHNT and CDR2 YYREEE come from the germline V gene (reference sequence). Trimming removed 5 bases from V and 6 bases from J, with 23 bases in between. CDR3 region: CASSLTTTGFPAGELFF. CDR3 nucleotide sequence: TGTGCCAGCAGTTTGACCACGACAGGCTTTCCCGCCGGGGAGCTGTTTTTT.

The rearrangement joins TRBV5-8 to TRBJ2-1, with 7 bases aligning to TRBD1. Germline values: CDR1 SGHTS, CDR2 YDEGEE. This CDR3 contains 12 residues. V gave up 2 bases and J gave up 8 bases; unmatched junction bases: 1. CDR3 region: CASSFTGDEQFF. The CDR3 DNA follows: TGTGCCAGCAGCTTTACAGGGGATGAGCAGTTCTTC.

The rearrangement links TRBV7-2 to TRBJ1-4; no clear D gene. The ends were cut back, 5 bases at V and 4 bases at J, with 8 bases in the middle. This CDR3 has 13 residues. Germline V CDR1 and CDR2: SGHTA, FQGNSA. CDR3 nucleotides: TGTGCCAGCAGCAGCCGGGATAATGAAAAACTGTTTTTT. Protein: CASSSRDNEKLFF.

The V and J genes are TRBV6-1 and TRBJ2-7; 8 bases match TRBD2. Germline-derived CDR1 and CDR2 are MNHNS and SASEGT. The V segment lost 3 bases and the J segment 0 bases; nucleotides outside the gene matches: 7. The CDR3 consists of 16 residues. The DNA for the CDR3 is TGTGCCAGCAGTGAGATCGGGCTAGCGGGCTCCTACGAGCAGTACTTC. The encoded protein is CASSEIGLAGSYEQYF.

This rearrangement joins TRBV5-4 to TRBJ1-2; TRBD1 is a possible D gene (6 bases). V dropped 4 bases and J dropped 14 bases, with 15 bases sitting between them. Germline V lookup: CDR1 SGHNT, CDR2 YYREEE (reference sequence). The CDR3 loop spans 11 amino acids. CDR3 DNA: TGTGCCAGCAGCCGCGGGGGGCCTGGTACCTTC. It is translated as CASSRGGPGTF.

This CDR3 is CASRLTGTAREAFF. CDR3 bases: TGTGCCAGCAGGCTTACCGGGACAGCCAGGGAAGCTTTCTTT. The V call is TRBV28, the J call TRBJ1-1; 7 bases align to TRBD1. This CDR3 is 14 amino acids long. Germline-derived CDR1 and CDR2 are MDHEN and SYDVKM. Losses at the gene ends were 6 bases for V and 8 bases for J; bases not matched to a gene: 12.

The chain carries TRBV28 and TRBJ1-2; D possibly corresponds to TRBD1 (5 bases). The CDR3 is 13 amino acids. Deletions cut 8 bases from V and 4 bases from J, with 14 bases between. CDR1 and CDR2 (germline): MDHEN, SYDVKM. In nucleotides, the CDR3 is TGTGCCAGCCTCGCCATGGGGGGCTATGGCTACACCTTC. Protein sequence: CASLAMGGYGYTF.

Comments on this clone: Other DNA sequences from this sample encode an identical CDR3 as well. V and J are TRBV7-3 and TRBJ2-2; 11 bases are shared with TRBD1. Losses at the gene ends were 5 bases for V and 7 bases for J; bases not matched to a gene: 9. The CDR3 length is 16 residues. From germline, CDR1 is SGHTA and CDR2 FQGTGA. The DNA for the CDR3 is TGTGCCAGCAGCGAGGGGACAGGGGGGCGTGGCGGGGAGCTGTTTTTT. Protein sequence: CASSEGTGGRGGELFF.

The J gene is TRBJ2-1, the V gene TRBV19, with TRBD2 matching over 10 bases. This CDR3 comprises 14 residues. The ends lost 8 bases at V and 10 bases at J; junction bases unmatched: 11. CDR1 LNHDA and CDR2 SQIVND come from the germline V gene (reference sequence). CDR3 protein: CASGPGTSVREQFF. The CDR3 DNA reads TGTGCCAGTGGGCCCGGGACTAGCGTCCGAGAGCAGTTCTTC.

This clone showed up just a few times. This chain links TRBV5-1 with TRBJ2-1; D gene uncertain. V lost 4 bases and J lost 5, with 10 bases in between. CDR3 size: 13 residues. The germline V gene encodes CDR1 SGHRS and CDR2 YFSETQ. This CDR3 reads CASSLGDHNEQFF. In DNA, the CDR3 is TGCGCCAGCAGCCTTGGAGACCACAATGAGCAGTTCTTC.

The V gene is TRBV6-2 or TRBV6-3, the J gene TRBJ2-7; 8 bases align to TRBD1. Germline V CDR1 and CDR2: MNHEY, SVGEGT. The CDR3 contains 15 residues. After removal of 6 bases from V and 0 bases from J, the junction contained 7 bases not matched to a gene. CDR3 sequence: CASSRWTGSSYEQYF. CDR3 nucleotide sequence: TGTGCCAGCAGCCGATGGACAGGGAGCTCCTACGAGCAGTACTTC.

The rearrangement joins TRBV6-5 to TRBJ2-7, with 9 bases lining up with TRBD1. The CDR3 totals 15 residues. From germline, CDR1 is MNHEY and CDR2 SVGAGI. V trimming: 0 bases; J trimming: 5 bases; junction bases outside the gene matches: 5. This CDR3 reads CASSYSGQGYNEQYF. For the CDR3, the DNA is TGTGCCAGCAGTTACTCAGGACAGGGGTACAACGAGCAGTACTTC.

CDR3: CASSQTGDGDTEAFF. The DNA of the CDR3 is TGTGCCAGCAGTCAGACAGGGGACGGCGACACTGAAGCTTTCTTT. The chain joins TRBV6-4 to TRBJ1-1; TRBD1 matches 8 bases. This CDR3 has 15 residues. With 5 bases clipped from V and 3 bases from J, the junction kept 8 bases outside the gene matches. Germline assignment: CDR1 MRHNA and CDR2 SNTAGT.

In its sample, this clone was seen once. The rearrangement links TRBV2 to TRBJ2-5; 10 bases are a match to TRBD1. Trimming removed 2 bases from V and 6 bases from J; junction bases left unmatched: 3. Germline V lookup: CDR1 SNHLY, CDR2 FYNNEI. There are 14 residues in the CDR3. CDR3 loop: CASSERQGAKTQYF. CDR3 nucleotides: TGTGCCAGCAGTGAACGACAGGGGGCGAAGACCCAGTACTTC.

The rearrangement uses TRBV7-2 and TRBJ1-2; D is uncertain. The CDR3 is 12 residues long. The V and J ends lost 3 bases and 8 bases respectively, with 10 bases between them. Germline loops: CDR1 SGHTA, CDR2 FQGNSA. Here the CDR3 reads CASSLGVSGYTF. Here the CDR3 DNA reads TGTGCCAGCAGCTTGGGAGTAAGCGGCTACACCTTC.

CDR3 nucleotides: TGTGCCAGCAGCGTAGTAGGGGAGGCTGAAGCTTTCTTT. Its translation: CASSVVGEAEAFF. The V gene is TRBV9, the J gene TRBJ1-1; TRBD1 might be the D (5 bases). Germline assignment: CDR1 SGDLS and CDR2 YYNGEE. The CDR3 sequence is 13 residues long. With 0 bases removed from V and 6 bases from J, the gap between germline ends came to 9 bases.

The CDR3 bases are TGTGCCAGCACCCCAAAGCCACGGGGCGAGCAGTACTTC. Encoded protein: CASTPKPRGEQYF. The chain uses TRBV7-2 and TRBJ2-7; D possibly corresponds to TRBD2 (5 bases). CDR1 is SGHTA, CDR2 FQGNSA, per germline. The CDR3 consists of 13 residues. Deletions cut 7 bases from V and 6 bases from J, with 16 bases between.

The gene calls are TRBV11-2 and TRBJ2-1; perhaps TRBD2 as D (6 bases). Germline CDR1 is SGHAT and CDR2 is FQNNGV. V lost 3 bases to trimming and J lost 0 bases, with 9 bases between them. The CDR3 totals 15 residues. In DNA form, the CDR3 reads TGTGCCAGCAGCTTGGCGGGGATCTCCTACAATGAGCAGTTCTTC. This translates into CASSLAGISYNEQFF. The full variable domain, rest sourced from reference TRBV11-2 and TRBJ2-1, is EAGVAQSPRYKIIEKRQSVAFWCNPISGHATLYWYQQILGQGPKLLIQFQNNGVVDDSQLPKDRFSAERLKGVDSTLKIQPAKLEDSAVYLCASSLAGISYNEQFFGPGTRLTVL.

In DNA form, the CDR3 reads TGTGCCAGCAGCTTCCCTAGCGGGAGCTCCTACAATGAGCAGTTCTTC. Its protein is CASSFPSGSSYNEQFF. The chain is built from TRBV7-9 and TRBJ2-1, with 10 bases matching TRBD2. V trimming: 3 bases; J trimming: 0 bases; junction bases outside the gene matches: 2. In germline, CDR1 is SEHNR, CDR2 FQNEAQ (reference sequence). CDR3 size: 16 residues.

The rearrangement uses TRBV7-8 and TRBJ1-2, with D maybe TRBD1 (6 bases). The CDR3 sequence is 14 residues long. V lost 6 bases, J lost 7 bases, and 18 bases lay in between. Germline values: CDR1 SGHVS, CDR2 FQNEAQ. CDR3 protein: CASRPGGAPAGYTF. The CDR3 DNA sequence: TGTGCCAGCAGGCCCGGGGGGGCTCCAGCTGGCTACACCTTC.